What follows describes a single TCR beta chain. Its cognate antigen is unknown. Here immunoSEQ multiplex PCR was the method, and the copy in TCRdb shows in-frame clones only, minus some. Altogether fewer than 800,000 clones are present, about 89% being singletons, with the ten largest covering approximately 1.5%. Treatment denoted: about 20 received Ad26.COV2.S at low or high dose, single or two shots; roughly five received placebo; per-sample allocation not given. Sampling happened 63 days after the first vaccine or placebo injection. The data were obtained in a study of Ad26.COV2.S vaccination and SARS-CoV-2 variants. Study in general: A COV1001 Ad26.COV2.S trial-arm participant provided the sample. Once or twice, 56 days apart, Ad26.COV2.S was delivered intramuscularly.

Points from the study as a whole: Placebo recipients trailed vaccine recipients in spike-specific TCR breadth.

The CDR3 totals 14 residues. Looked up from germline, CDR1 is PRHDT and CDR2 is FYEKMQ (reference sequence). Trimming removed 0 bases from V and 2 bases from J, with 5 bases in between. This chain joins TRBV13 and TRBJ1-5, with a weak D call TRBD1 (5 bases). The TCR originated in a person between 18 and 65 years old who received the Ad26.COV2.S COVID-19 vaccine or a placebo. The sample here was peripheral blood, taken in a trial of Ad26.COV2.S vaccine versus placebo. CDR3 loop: CASSLGGGNQPQHF. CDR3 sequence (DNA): TGTGCCAGCAGCTTAGGGGGGGGCAATCAGCCCCAGCATTTT.